The TCR beta chain described here comes from a study of blood T cell repertoires in COVID-19. Study summary: T cells, B-cell-depleted T cells, or PBMCs supplied cDNA or gDNA.

Using immunoSEQ multiplex PCR, the repertoire was profiled, and TCRdb retains in-frame clones only, with some absent. Of roughly 290,000 clones in the sample, around 90% are singletons; the top ten hold 6.8%. Germline V gene data show CDR1 as MDHEN and CDR2 as SYDVKM. The CDR3 runs to 13 residues. Trimming took 6 bases from V and 6 from J, leaving 12 bases between them. This chain uses TRBV28 with TRBJ1-5, with D perhaps matching TRBD1 (5 bases). The sample taken for sequencing was peripheral blood. This TCR derives from a woman aged 25 to 39 with COVID-19, enrolled during active disease. CDR3 in amino acids: CASRMRRGQPQHF. The CDR3 nucleotides read TGTGCCAGCAGGATGAGAAGGGGTCAGCCCCAGCATTTT. Looking up the rest from reference TRBV28 and TRBJ1-5 gives the full variable domain: DVKVTQSSRYLVKRTGEKVFLECVQDMDHENMFWYRQDPGLGLRLIYFSYDVKMKEKGDIPEGYSVSREKKERFSLILESASTNQTSMYLCASRMRRGQPQHFGDGTRLSIL.